This T cell receptor beta chain was profiled in a study of blood T cell repertoires in COVID-19. In the study's own analysis: Nucleated cell number was recorded as an estimate derived from reference gene primer amplification. Sequencing was performed with immunoSEQ multiplex PCR; in TCRdb, only in-frame clones are kept and a portion is missing. V, J and clone size reflect that table, while D and trimming were determined from the DNA. The data show about 160,000 clones, more than 75% seen once. Germline lookup yields CDR1 SGHKS and CDR2 YYEKEE (reference sequence). Unmatched junction bases numbered 4, after V lost 0 bases and J lost 2 bases. There are 15 residues in the CDR3.

The sequencing sample was made of peripheral blood. The chain links TRBV5-5 to TRBJ1-2, with 7 bases that match TRBD1. This TCR derives from a man aged 60 to 75 with active or convalescent COVID-19. This chain's CDR3 is CASSLVLTGNYGYTF. The DNA for the CDR3 is TGTGCCAGCAGCTTGGTGCTGACAGGGAACTATGGCTACACCTTC.